These 9 T cell receptor beta chains came from one sample sequenced in a study of blood T cell repertoires in COVID-19. Only in-frame clones appear in the TCRdb table, and some are missing; sequencing was by immunoSEQ multiplex PCR. The table has roughly 230,000 clones, about 88% seen once; the top ten hold around 0.97%. The sequencing input was peripheral blood. Receptor source: a man aged 40-49 years with acute or convalescent COVID-19.

The chain employs TRBV30 and TRBJ1-5; D gene uncertain. Trimming stripped 7 bases from V and 5 bases from J, with 15 bases between. This CDR3 contains 13 residues. Germline CDR1 is GTSNPN and CDR2 is SVGIG (reference sequence). The CDR3 DNA follows: TGTGCCTCCGCGGAGGCGTGGGATCAGCCCCAGCATTTT. Translation: CASAEAWDQPQHF.

This chain uses TRBV7-3 with TRBJ2-5, with 7 positions matching TRBD1. From germline, CDR1 is SGHTA and CDR2 FQGTGA. V trimming: 2 bases; J trimming: 4 bases; junction bases outside the gene matches: 1. The CDR3 length is 13 residues. The DNA for the CDR3 is TGTGCCAGCAGCTTATACAGGGGAGAGACCCAGTACTTC. It encodes CASSLYRGETQYF.

This sequence joins TRBV30 and TRBJ1-1, with D uncertain. V shed 4 bases and J shed 6 bases, with 6 bases lying between them. Germline V gene sequence: CDR1 GTSNPN, CDR2 SVGIG (reference sequence). CDR3 length equals 10 residues. This chain's CDR3 is CAWTQAEAFF. The CDR3 DNA is TGTGCCTGGACTCAGGCTGAAGCTTTCTTT. Full variable domain (missing parts from reference TRBV30 and TRBJ1-1): SQTIHQWPATLVQPVGSPLSLECTVEGTSNPNLYWYRQAAGRGLQLLFYSVGIGQISSEVPQNLSASRPQDRQFILSSKKLLLSDSGFYLCAWTQAEAFFGQGTRLTVV.

V gene TRBV7-9 combines with J gene TRBJ2-3, with 9 nucleotides matching TRBD2. The CDR3 totals 14 residues. In germline, CDR1 is SEHNR, CDR2 FQNEAQ (reference sequence). V gave up 8 bases and J gave up 2 bases; unmatched junction bases: 5. The CDR3 DNA is TGTGCCAGCTTAGCGGGGGCCGTCACAGATACGCAGTATTTT. The encoded protein is CASLAGAVTDTQYF.

The V call is TRBV28, the J call TRBJ2-3; 13 nucleotides match TRBD2. This CDR3 is 15 amino acids long. Germline V gives CDR1 MDHEN, CDR2 SYDVKM. Trimming at V came to 2 bases and at J to 11 bases, leaving 7 bases not matched to a gene. The CDR3 DNA sequence: TGTGCCAGCAGTTTAGAGTCTCGACTAGCGGGGGGGCAGTATTTT. Protein sequence: CASSLESRLAGGQYF.

The rearrangement uses TRBV7-2 and TRBJ1-3; D remains unclear. There are 14 residues in the CDR3. In germline, CDR1 is SGHTA, CDR2 FQGNSA. V lost 4 bases, J lost 8 bases, and 15 bases lay in between. The CDR3 coding sequence is TGTGCCAGCAGCTCCGGTCTCTCGAGGGACACCATATATTTT. Translating it yields CASSSGLSRDTIYF.

The chain combines TRBV9 with TRBJ2-2, with a tentative D call TRBD1 (5 bases). The CDR3 loop spans 16 amino acids. Germline assignment: CDR1 SGDLS and CDR2 YYNGEE. V was shortened by 0 bases and J by 8 bases, with 17 bases between the two germline ends. For the CDR3, the DNA is TGTGCCAGCAGCGTAGTTGGATATTCGAACAGGGGGGAGCTGTTTTTT. Its translation: CASSVVGYSNRGELFF.

The chain joins TRBV3-1 (or the pseudogene TRBV3-2) to TRBJ2-3; TRBD2 agrees at 7 bases. The CDR3 loop spans 15 amino acids. Germline lookup yields CDR1 LGHDT and CDR2 YNNKEL (reference sequence). J lost 1 base, V lost 4 bases, and 5 bases had no gene match. The CDR3 nucleotides are TGTGCCAGCAGCCGTGGGACTACTCGCACAGATACGCAGTATTTT. This encodes CASSRGTTRTDTQYF.

The chain links TRBV6-5 to TRBJ1-6; D gene uncertain. Germline V gene sequence: CDR1 MNHEY, CDR2 SVGAGI. The germline V and J ends were trimmed by 2 bases and 5 bases, with 7 bases remaining between them. The CDR3 totals 14 residues. CDR3 bases: TGTGCCAGCAGTTACGAGGGTAATAATTCACCCCTCCACTTT. This sequence encodes CASSYEGNNSPLHF.